This TCR beta chain was recorded in a study of CD8+ T cells in alopecia areata. Concerning this clone itself: What it binds is unknown.

The CDR3 loop spans 11 amino acids. V lost 2 bases, J lost 5 bases, and 4 bases lay in between. Per germline, CDR1 SGHRS and CDR2 YFSETQ. General study results and limits: Among the top 100, expanded CD8+ clones were significantly decreased by tofacitinib, as was scalp clonality.

Extraction of RNA preceded its reverse transcription into cDNA, which served as the sequencing template. Repertoires were generated with immunoSEQ multiplex PCR, while TCRdb's copy carries only in-frame clones and drops some. Of about 190,000 clones in the sample, 60% were seen once. Treatment here: oral pan-JAK inhibitor, 5-10 mg twice daily. This receptor was taken from a human donor with alopecia areata. The rearrangement joins TRBV5-1 to TRBJ2-5, with D uncertain. Sequencing used CD4+ T cells sorted from blood, obtained at week 4, from a patient treated with tofacitinib. The chain's CDR3 is CASSLDETQYF. CDR3 coding DNA: TGCGCCAGCAGCTTAGATGAGACCCAGTACTTC.